The rows below give T cell receptor beta chains drawn from one sample of a study of a mutant IDH1 vaccine in newly diagnosed glioma. No cognate antigen is known for these TCRs. The repertoire was sequenced with immunoSEQ multiplex PCR; TCRdb's copy has only in-frame clones and lacks some. The table lists 20,000 to 30,000 clones, under 85% of them singletons. Sample: PBMCs, taken from a glioma patient whose treatment included an IDH1 peptide vaccine. Receptors originate from a man aged 35 to 55 with glioma. Some clones in this sample may be carry-over from other donors' samples. Both conserved end residues are part of each CDR3. A D gene is named only where the DNA matches it firmly. Clone size is not always given. Where it is, it says once, few, many or a class for expanded clones.

TRBJ1-2,.,16,.,TRBV29-1,TGCAGCGTTGAAGGCTGGACGGAAATTTCTAACTATGGCTACACCTTC,CSVEGWTEISNYGYTF
TRBJ2-7,.,13,TRBD1,TRBV19,TGTGCCAGTAGTGACAGGGCGACCTACGAGCAGTACTTC,CASSDRATYEQYF
TRBJ2-3,.,16,.,TRBV4-2,TGTGCCAGCAGCCGTTCATCCCGGTGGGCTGTAGATACGCAGTATTTT,CASSRSSRWAVDTQYF
TRBJ2-7,.,13,.,TRBV7-9,TGTGCCAGCAGCTCAAAGGGACCTTACGAGCAGTACTTC,CASSSKGPYEQYF
TRBJ1-6,few,13,.,TRBV4-2,TGTGCCAGCAGCCAAGAAGGACTGTCACCCCTCCACTTT,CASSQEGLSPLHF
TRBJ2-2,.,15,TRBD2,TRBV14,TGTGCCAGCAGCTCCCGGACTAGCGGGGGGACGGAGCTGTTTTTT,CASSSRTSGGTELFF
TRBJ2-7,.,16,.,TRBV11-2,TGTGCCAGCAGCTCGTCGGACGGGACGAACCGCTACGAGCAGTACTTC,CASSSSDGTNRYEQYF
TRBJ2-1,.,13,TRBD1,TRBV7-8,TGTGCCAGCAGCCGACAGGGTACAGGTGAGCAGTTCTTC,CASSRQGTGEQFF
TRBJ1-5,few,14,.,TRBV30,TGTGCCTGGAGTAACGGGGGCGCGGATCAGCCCCAGCATTTT,CAWSNGGADQPQHF
TRBJ2-7,.,15,.,TRBV5-5,TGTGCCAGCAGCGGGCTCCGGGACGGTGCTCACGAGCAGTACTTC,CASSGLRDGAHEQYF